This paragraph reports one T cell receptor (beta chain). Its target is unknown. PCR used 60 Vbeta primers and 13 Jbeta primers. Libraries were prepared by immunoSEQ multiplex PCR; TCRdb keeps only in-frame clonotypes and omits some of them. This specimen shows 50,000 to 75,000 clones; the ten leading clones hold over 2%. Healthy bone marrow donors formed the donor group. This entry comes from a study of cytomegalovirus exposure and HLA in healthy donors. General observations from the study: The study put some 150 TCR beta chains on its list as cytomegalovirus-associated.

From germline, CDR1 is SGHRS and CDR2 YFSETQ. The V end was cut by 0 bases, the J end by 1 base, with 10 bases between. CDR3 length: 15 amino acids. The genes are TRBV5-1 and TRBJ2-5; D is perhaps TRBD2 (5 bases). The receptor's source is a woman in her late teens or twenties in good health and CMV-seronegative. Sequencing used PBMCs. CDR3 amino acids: CASSLVPSSQETQYF. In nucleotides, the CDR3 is TGCGCCAGCAGCTTGGTGCCTAGCAGCCAAGAGACCCAGTACTTC.